The entry below gives a single T cell receptor (beta chain) sequence along with its context. The sample comes from a study of blood T cell repertoires in COVID-19. About the study: Samples of COVID-19 (acute and convalescent) were obtained from the United States, Italy and Spain. T cells, B-cell-depleted T cells, or PBMCs provided the cDNA or gDNA that served as material.

In the original workflow: Amplifying reference gene primers gave estimates of nucleated cell counts. TCRdb's table, derived via immunoSEQ multiplex PCR, lists solely in-frame clones and lacks some. The V and J calls and the clone size are those of that table, but D and trimming were determined from the DNA. The table records 60,000 to 90,000 clones, roughly 90% of them present only once. This TCR was recovered from a human donor in a cohort sampled during active COVID-19. The sequenced sample consisted of peripheral blood.

In DNA, the CDR3 is TGCGCCAGCAGGGCCGGGACTAGCAGATTTAATGAGCAGTTCTTC. This sequence encodes CASRAGTSRFNEQFF. V usage is TRBV5-1 and J usage is TRBJ2-1, with 9 bases aligning to TRBD2. The CDR3 extends over 15 amino acids. J gave up 7 bases and V 5 bases, and 10 bases lay outside the gene matches. Germline V gene sequence: CDR1 SGHRS, CDR2 YFSETQ.